Below, 21 T cell receptor beta chains from the same sample are listed, as sequenced in a study of blood T cell repertoires in COVID-19. The table came from immunoSEQ multiplex PCR; TCRdb's copy has only in-frame clones and leaves some out. Of approximately 260,000 clones listed, around 90% are singletons. Sequencing was performed on peripheral blood. The receptors were sampled from a woman aged 70 to 79 with COVID-19, enrolled during active disease.

The V call is TRBV28, the J call TRBJ1-5; 8 bases align to TRBD1. The germline CDR1 and CDR2 sequences are MDHEN and SYDVKM. J gave up 4 bases and V 8 bases, and 7 bases lay outside the gene matches. The CDR3 totals 14 residues. CDR3 sequence reads: CASHRGAINQPQHF. DNA of the CDR3: TGTGCCAGCCACAGGGGGGCGATTAATCAGCCCCAGCATTTT.

This clone has only a few counts. J is TRBJ1-2 and V is TRBV6-1, with 8 bases identical to TRBD1. The CDR3 runs 16 residues. V lost 2 bases, J lost 0 bases, and 5 bases stayed unmatched. Germline V lookup: CDR1 MNHNS, CDR2 SASEGT. Here the CDR3 reads CASSERGTGPNYGYTF. DNA of the CDR3: TGTGCCAGCAGTGAACGCGGGACAGGTCCTAACTATGGCTACACCTTC.

This clone has only a few counts. The V and J genes are TRBV5-1 and TRBJ2-2; maybe TRBD1 (6 bases). V was trimmed by 1 base and J by 0 bases, leaving 16 bases between them. Germline V lookup: CDR1 SGHRS, CDR2 YFSETQ. The CDR3 sequence is 18 residues long. The CDR3, as DNA: TGCGCCAGCAGCTTGATATGGACTGGGGGCCCGAACACCGGGGAGCTGTTTTTT. Encoded protein: CASSLIWTGGPNTGELFF. The entire variable domain, with the rest obtained from reference TRBV5-1 and TRBJ2-2, is as follows: KAGVTQTPRYLIKTRGQQVTLSCSPISGHRSVSWYQQTPGQGLQFLFEYFSETQRNKGNFPGRFSGRQFSNSRSEMNVSTLELGDSALYLCASSLIWTGGPNTGELFFGEGSRLTVL.

The chain carries TRBV9 and TRBJ1-1, with no clear D. CDR3 length: 14 amino acids. The V end was cut by 7 bases, the J end by 1 base, with 14 bases between. Germline CDR1 and CDR2: SGDLS and YYNGEE. CDR3 in DNA: TGTGCCAGCGGACTGAGAGGAAAGAACACTGAAGCTTTCTTT. Protein sequence: CASGLRGKNTEAFF.

The genes are TRBV19 and TRBJ2-5, with 12 bases fitting TRBD2. J gave up 4 bases and V 2 bases, and 2 bases lay outside the gene matches. The germline gives CDR1 LNHDA, CDR2 SQIVND (reference sequence). This CDR3 has 15 residues. Here the CDR3 DNA reads TGTGCCAGTAGTATAACTAGCGGGAGGCGAGAGACCCAGTACTTC. It translates to CASSITSGRRETQYF.

The chain carries TRBV28 and TRBJ1-6; tentatively, D is TRBD1 (6 bases). V lost 5 bases and J lost 6, with 14 bases in between. The CDR3 length is 15 residues. Germline V lookup: CDR1 MDHEN, CDR2 SYDVKM. The CDR3 DNA reads as TGTGCCAGCAGTCTGGACAGCACCTCTAATTCACCCCTCCACTTT. Amino acids: CASSLDSTSNSPLHF.

This clone has just one count. This chain connects TRBV29-1 to TRBJ1-1; 8 bases line up with TRBD1. Germline assignment: CDR1 SQVTM and CDR2 ANQGSEA. The CDR3 extends over 12 amino acids. The V gene end was trimmed by 5 bases and the J gene end by 4 bases; junction bases not matched to a gene: 3. Here the CDR3 reads CSVQDRATEAFF. CDR3 coding DNA: TGCAGCGTTCAGGACAGGGCCACTGAAGCTTTCTTT.

This rearrangement joins TRBV14 to TRBJ2-3; D unresolved. Deletions cut 1 base from V and 2 bases from J, with 7 bases between. Germline CDR1 and CDR2: SGHDN and FVKESK. The CDR3 covers 14 residues. CDR3 in amino acids: CASSQVSLTDTQYF. The DNA of the CDR3 is TGTGCCAGCAGCCAAGTGTCACTCACAGATACGCAGTATTTT.

This clone was observed a handful of times. J is TRBJ2-1 and V is TRBV5-1; TRBD2 matches 7 bases. After removal of 5 bases from V and 12 bases from J, the junction contained 20 bases not matched to a gene. The CDR3 contains 16 residues. Germline CDR1 reads SGHRS; CDR2 reads YFSETQ. CDR3 nucleotide sequence: TGCGCCAGCAGGCCAACGCCTTACTCCACGGGGAGGGGGCAGTTCTTC. Its protein product is CASRPTPYSTGRGQFF.

V usage is TRBV5-1 and J usage is TRBJ2-1; D is possibly TRBD1 (5 bases). The CDR3 extends over 14 amino acids. The germline V gene has CDR1 SGHRS and CDR2 YFSETQ. Trimming took off 2 bases at V and 2 bases at J, with 8 bases between the two ends. The chain's CDR3 is CASSFQDTYNEQFF. The CDR3 region has the DNA TGCGCCAGCAGCTTTCAGGACACCTACAATGAGCAGTTCTTC.

The chain recombines TRBV7-3 with TRBJ1-1, with 7 nucleotides matching TRBD1. Germline assignment: CDR1 SGHTA and CDR2 FQGTGA. V gave up 1 base and J gave up 3 bases; unmatched junction bases: 5. This CDR3 is built from 15 residues. CDR3: CASSLNGRGDTEAFF. The CDR3 region has the DNA TGTGCCAGCAGCTTAAACGGCAGGGGGGACACTGAAGCTTTCTTT.

The chain combines TRBV7-8 with TRBJ2-7; 11 bases align to TRBD2. Germline V lookup: CDR1 SGHVS, CDR2 FQNEAQ. The CDR3 has 15 amino acids. The trim removed 3 bases at V and 7 bases at J, leaving 8 bases unmatched. CDR3: CASSLGLAESPEQYF. The CDR3 DNA reads TGTGCCAGCAGCTTGGGACTAGCGGAGTCGCCGGAGCAGTACTTC.

The V gene is TRBV27, the J gene TRBJ1-5, with 8 bases lining up with TRBD1. In germline, CDR1 is MNHEY, CDR2 SMNVEV (reference sequence). This CDR3 is 13 amino acids long. V was pared by 5 bases and J by 6 bases, with 3 bases of the junction left unmatched. The CDR3, as DNA: TGTGCCAGCAGTCAGGGGGCGCGTCAGCCCCAGCATTTT. Its translation is CASSQGARQPQHF.

The chain carries TRBV7-2 and TRBJ2-4, with D tentatively TRBD2 (6 bases). From germline, CDR1 is SGHTA and CDR2 FQGNSA. The CDR3 extends over 14 amino acids. V lost 5 bases and J lost 8, with 16 bases in between. The CDR3 loop reads CASSIVRREDIQYF. The CDR3 nucleotides are TGTGCCAGCAGCATAGTTCGGAGGGAAGACATTCAGTACTTC. Complete variable domain (other parts from reference TRBV7-2 and TRBJ2-4): GAGVSQSPSNKVTEKGKDVELRCDPISGHTALYWYRQSLGQGLEFLIYFQGNSAPDKSGLPSDRFSAERTGGSVSTLTIQRTQQEDSAVYLCASSIVRREDIQYFGAGTRLSVL.

The chain joins TRBV27 to TRBJ1-5; 11 positions agree with TRBD1. The CDR3 loop spans 15 amino acids. J gave up 6 bases and V 6 bases, and 7 bases lay outside the gene matches. Germline V gene sequence: CDR1 MNHEY, CDR2 SMNVEV (reference sequence). The CDR3 is CASRPIGTGGQPQHF. In DNA form, the CDR3 reads TGTGCCAGCAGGCCCATCGGGACAGGGGGTCAGCCCCAGCATTTT.

As concerns this clone: Other nucleotide sequences in the sample specify the same CDR3. The CDR3 is CASSPGQGSYEQYF. CDR3 bases: TGTGCCAGCTCACCCGGACAGGGATCCTACGAGCAGTACTTC. The chain couples TRBV18 to TRBJ2-7; TRBD1 matches 8 bases. The V gene's germline CDR1 is KGHSH and CDR2 LQKENI. The V and J ends lost 3 bases and 1 base, in that order; junction bases with no gene match: 2. This CDR3 comprises 14 residues. The complete variable domain, with remaining parts taken from reference TRBV18 and TRBJ2-7, reads NAGVMQNPRHLVRRRGQEARLRCSPMKGHSHVYWYRQLPEEGLKFMVYLQKENIIDESGMPKERFSAEFPKEGPSILRIQQVVRGDSAAYFCASSPGQGSYEQYFGPGTRLTVT.

V usage is TRBV5-8 and J usage is TRBJ2-7; D unresolved. V lost 0 bases and J 4 bases, leaving 8 bases between the germline ends. CDR3 length: 13 residues. CDR1 is SGHTS, CDR2 YDEGEE, per germline. The CDR3 loop reads CASSLVLEYEQYF. The DNA for the CDR3 is TGTGCCAGCAGCTTGGTTTTAGAGTACGAGCAGTACTTC.

The chain links TRBV5-4 to TRBJ1-4; 7 positions match TRBD1. Trimming removed 3 bases from V and 5 bases from J; junction bases left unmatched: 4. This CDR3 contains 14 residues. Germline V CDR1 and CDR2: SGHNT, YYREEE (reference sequence). This CDR3 is CASSSGTANEKLFF. In nucleotides, the CDR3 is TGTGCCAGCAGCTCCGGGACAGCCAATGAAAAACTGTTTTTT.

The chain joins TRBV6-2 or TRBV6-3 to TRBJ2-3; no firm D call. In germline, CDR1 is MNHEY, CDR2 SVGEGT. Trimming stripped 0 bases from V and 1 base from J, with 11 bases between. This CDR3 has 16 amino acids. For the CDR3, the DNA is TGTGCCAGCAGTTACTCATCCGAGCACGGCACAGATACGCAGTATTTT. It is translated as CASSYSSEHGTDTQYF.

In its sample, this clone was seen once. The rearrangement links TRBV3-1 (or the pseudogene TRBV3-2) to TRBJ2-4; 11 bases are a match to TRBD2. Germline CDR1 LGHDT, CDR2 YNNKEL (reference sequence). CDR3 length equals 21 residues. After removal of 5 bases from V and 0 bases from J, the junction contained 18 bases not matched to a gene. Written as DNA, the CDR3 is TGTGCCAGCAGCTACGAGCTAGCGGGAGGCGCTCTCACCCTAGCCAAAAACATTCAGTACTTC. Residues: CASSYELAGGALTLAKNIQYF.

The rearrangement joins TRBV4-1 to TRBJ1-4; perhaps TRBD1 as D (5 bases). The CDR3 length is 18 residues. Germline-derived CDR1 and CDR2 are MGHRA and YSYEKL. Trimming removed 1 base at V and 4 bases at J, with 19 bases between. CDR3 in DNA: TGCGCCAGCAGCCAAGGAGCCGGACAAAGGCTGGATAATGAAAAACTGTTTTTT. This codes for CASSQGAGQRLDNEKLFF.